The 4 T cell receptor beta chains below all came from one sample that was sequenced in a study of CD8 T cells in Susac syndrome. Random hexamers were used to reverse transcribe roughly 0.5 to 1 ug of RNA. TCRdb passed the immunoSEQ multiplex PCR reads through MiXCR, listing each CDR3 protein once. The sample carries some 94,000 distinct CDR3 sequences, about 93% recorded once. What was sequenced was CD4+ T cells from PBMCs. The origin of the receptors is a human donor with Susac syndrome.

The chain links TRBV4-3 to TRBJ2-7; 10 nucleotides agree with TRBD2. The CDR3 has 16 residues. The V gene end was trimmed by 4 bases and the J gene end by 4 bases; junction bases not matched to a gene: 10. Germline V CDR1 and CDR2: LGHNA, YSLEER. CDR3: CASSLGELAGVYEQYF. Written as DNA, the CDR3 is TGCGCCAGCAGCCTCGGAGAGCTAGCGGGGGTGTACGAGCAGTACTTC.

This sequence joins TRBV7-2 and TRBJ1-5; D remains unclear. This CDR3 is 14 amino acids long. Per germline, CDR1 SGHTA and CDR2 FQGNSA. Trimming pared 1 base from V and 3 bases from J, leaving 7 bases between. In nucleotides, the CDR3 is TGTGCCAGCAGCTTAGGCAGGTACAATCAGCCCCAGCATTTT. It encodes CASSLGRYNQPQHF.

This chain links TRBV4-1 with TRBJ2-1; D not certain. The V gene's germline CDR1 is MGHRA and CDR2 YSYEKL. V lost 8 bases to trimming and J lost 2 bases, with 10 bases between them. This CDR3 contains 13 residues. The DNA of the CDR3 is TGCGCCAGCCAAGCCTATCCCTACAATGAGCAGTTCTTC. Amino acids: CASQAYPYNEQFF.

The V call is TRBV20-1, the J call TRBJ1-5; D remains ambiguous. Germline-derived CDR1 and CDR2 are DFQATT and SNEGSKA (reference sequence). The CDR3 has 14 residues. V was trimmed by 1 base and J by 3 bases, leaving 10 bases between them. CDR3 residues: CSARGGLLNQPQHF. CDR3 DNA: TGCAGTGCTAGAGGAGGTCTGCTCAATCAGCCCCAGCATTTT.